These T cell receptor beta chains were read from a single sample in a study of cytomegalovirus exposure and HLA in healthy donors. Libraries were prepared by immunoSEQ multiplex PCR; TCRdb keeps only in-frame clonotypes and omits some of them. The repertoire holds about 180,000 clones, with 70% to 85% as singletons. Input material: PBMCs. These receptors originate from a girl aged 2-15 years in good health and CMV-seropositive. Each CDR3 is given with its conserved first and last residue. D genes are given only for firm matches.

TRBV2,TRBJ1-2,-,CATVQGAPNYGYTF
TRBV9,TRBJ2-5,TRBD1,CASSPQDRAWETQYF
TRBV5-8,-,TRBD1,CASSLLTGTGIYEQYF
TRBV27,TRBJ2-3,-,CASSSPGSIWTDTQYF
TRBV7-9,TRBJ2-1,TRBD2,CASSFLAGRSNEQFF
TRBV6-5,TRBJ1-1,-,CASRDSQNTEAFF
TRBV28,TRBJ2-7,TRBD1,CASRDRQALEQYF
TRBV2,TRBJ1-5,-,CASSESRVQYTQPQHF
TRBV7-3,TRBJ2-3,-,CASSLSLATDTQYF
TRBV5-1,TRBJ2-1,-,CASSTFYNEQFF